This T cell receptor beta chain was recovered during a study of CD8+ T cells in alopecia areata. Overall study context: Among treated patients, oral tofacitinib was administered at 5 to 10 mg twice daily. Points from the study as a whole: Whereas mice showed it more clearly, TCR sharing across patients was murkier, possibly because of HLA. Higher clonality than in normal scalp was seen in lesional scalp, especially alopecia totalis/universalis.

Reverse transcribed after extraction, RNA yielded cDNA as the sequencing template. Generated by immunoSEQ multiplex PCR, the TCRdb table keeps only in-frame clones and is missing some. The data contain about 200,000 clones, roughly 60% of them singletons. About this clone itself: Its antigen remains unknown.

This CDR3 region has 13 residues. The V gene's germline CDR1 is GTSNPN and CDR2 SVGIG (reference sequence). The V gene end was trimmed by 5 bases and the J gene end by 5 bases; junction bases not matched to a gene: 8. Treatment given: oral pan-JAK inhibitor, 5-10 mg twice daily. The receptor was isolated from a human donor with alopecia areata. This specimen was CD4+ T cells sorted from blood, taken at week 24, from a patient treated with tofacitinib. The V call is TRBV30, the J call TRBJ1-1, with 7 bases that match TRBD1. CDR3 in DNA: TGTGCCTGGGACAGGGAGGCTGGGACTGAAGCTTTCTTT. Its protein is CAWDREAGTEAFF. Full variable domain (outside the CDR3, taken from reference TRBV30 and TRBJ1-1): SQTIHQWPATLVQPVGSPLSLECTVEGTSNPNLYWYRQAAGRGLQLLFYSVGIGQISSEVPQNLSASRPQDRQFILSSKKLLLSDSGFYLCAWDREAGTEAFFGQGTRLTVV.